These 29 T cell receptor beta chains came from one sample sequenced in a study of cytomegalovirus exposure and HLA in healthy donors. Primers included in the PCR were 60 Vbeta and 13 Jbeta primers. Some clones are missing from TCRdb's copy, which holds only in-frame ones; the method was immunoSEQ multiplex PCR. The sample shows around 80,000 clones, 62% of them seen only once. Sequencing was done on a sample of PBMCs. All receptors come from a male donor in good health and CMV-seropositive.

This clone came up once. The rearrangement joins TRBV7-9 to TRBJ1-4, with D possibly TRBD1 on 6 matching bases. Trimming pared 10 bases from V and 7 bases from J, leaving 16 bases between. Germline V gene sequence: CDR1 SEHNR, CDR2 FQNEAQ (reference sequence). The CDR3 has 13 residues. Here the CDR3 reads CAIPGHLTEKLFF. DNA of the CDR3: TGTGCCATCCCGGGACATCTCACTGAAAAACTGTTTTTT.

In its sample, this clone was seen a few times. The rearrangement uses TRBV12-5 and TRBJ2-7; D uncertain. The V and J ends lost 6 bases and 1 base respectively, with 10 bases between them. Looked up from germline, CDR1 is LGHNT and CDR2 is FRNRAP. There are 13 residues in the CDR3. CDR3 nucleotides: TGTGCTAGTGGATCCGGCAGGTCCTACGAGCAGTACTTC. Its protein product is CASGSGRSYEQYF.

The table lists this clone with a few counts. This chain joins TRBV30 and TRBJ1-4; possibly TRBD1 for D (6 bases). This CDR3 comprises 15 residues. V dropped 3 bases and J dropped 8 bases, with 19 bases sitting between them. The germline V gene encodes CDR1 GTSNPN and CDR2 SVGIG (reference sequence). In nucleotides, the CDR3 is TGTGCCTGGAGCCGGGACAAGGGGTCCGGGGAAAAACTGTTTTTT. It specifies CAWSRDKGSGEKLFF.

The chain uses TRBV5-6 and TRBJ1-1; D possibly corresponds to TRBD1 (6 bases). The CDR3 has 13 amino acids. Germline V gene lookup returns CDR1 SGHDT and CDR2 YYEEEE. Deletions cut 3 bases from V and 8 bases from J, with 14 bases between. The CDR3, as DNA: TGTGCCAGCAGCTGGGAACAGGGTGCCGAAGCTTTCTTT. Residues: CASSWEQGAEAFF.

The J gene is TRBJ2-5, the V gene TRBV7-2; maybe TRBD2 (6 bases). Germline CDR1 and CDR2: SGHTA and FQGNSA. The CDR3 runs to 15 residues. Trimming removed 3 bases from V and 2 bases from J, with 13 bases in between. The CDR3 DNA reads TGTGCCAGCAGCTTGCATAGCGGTCCACAAGAGACCCAGTACTTC. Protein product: CASSLHSGPQETQYF.

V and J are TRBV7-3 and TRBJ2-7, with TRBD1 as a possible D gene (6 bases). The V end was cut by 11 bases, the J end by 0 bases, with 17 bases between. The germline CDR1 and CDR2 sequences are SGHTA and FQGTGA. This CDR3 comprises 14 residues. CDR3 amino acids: CAPGERGSSYEQYF. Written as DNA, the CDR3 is TGTGCCCCCGGGGAAAGGGGGAGCTCCTACGAGCAGTACTTC.

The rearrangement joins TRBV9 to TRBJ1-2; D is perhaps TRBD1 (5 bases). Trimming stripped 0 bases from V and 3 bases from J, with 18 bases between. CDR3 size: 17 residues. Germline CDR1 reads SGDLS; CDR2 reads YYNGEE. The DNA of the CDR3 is TGTGCCAGCAGCGTAGCTATTACCAGGGATGGCGACTATGGCTACACCTTC. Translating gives CASSVAITRDGDYGYTF.

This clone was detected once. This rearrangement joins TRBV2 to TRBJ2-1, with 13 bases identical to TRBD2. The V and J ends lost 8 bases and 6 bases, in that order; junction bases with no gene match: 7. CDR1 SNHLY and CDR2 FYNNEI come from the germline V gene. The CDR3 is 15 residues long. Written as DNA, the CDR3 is TGTGCCAGCGCCGGACTAGCGGGAGCTGGCAATGAGCAGTTCTTC. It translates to CASAGLAGAGNEQFF.

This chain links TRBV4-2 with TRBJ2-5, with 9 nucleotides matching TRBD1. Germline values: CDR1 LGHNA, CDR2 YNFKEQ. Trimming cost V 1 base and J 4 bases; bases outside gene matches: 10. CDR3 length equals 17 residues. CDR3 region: CASSQAPGQGGGETQYF. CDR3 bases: TGTGCCAGCAGCCAAGCGCCGGGACAGGGAGGTGGAGAGACCCAGTACTTC.

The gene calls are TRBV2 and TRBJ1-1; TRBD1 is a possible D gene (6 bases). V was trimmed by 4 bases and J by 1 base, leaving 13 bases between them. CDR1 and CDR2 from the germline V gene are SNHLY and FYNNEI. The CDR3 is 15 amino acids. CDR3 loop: CASSVGGGGNTEAFF. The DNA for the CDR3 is TGTGCCAGCAGTGTAGGGGGGGGCGGGAACACTGAAGCTTTCTTT.

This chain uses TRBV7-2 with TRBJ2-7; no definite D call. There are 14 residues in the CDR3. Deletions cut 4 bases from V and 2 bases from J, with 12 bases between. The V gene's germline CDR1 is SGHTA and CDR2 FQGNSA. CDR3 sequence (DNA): TGTGCCAGCAGCTCTAGACTCCCTCCCTACGAGCAGTACTTC. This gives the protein CASSSRLPPYEQYF.

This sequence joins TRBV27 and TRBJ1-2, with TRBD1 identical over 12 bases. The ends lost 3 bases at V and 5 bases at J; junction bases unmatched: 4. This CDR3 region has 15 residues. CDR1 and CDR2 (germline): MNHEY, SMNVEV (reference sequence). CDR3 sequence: CASSFGDRGLYGYTF. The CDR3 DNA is TGTGCCAGCAGTTTTGGGGACAGGGGGCTATATGGCTACACCTTC.

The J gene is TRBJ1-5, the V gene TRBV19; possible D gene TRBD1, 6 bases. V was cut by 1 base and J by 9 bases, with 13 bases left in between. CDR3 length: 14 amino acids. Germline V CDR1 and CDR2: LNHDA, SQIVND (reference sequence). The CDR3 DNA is TGTGCCAGTAGTATAGGGGACAAGGGTTCGCCCCAGCATTTT. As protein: CASSIGDKGSPQHF.

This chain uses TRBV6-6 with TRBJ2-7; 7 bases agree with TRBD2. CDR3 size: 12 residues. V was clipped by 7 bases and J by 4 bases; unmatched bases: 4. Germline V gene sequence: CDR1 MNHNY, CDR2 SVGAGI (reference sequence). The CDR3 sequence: CASTTSKYEQYF. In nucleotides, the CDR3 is TGTGCCAGCACGACTAGCAAATACGAGCAGTACTTC.

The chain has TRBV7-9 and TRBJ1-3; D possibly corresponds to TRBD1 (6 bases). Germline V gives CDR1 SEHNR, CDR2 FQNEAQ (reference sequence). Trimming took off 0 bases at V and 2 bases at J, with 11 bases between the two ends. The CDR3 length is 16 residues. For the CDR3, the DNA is TGTGCCAGCAGCTTAGCTCAGGGGCAGGCTGGAAACACCATATATTTT. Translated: CASSLAQGQAGNTIYF.

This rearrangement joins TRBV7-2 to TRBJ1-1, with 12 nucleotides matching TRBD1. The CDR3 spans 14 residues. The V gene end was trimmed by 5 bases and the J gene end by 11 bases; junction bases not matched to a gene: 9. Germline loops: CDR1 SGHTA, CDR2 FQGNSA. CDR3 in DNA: TGTGCCAGCAGCACGGGACAGGGGGCGGTCGTCGCTTTCTTT. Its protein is CASSTGQGAVVAFF. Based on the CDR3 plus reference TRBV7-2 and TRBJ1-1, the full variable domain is GAGVSQSPSNKVTEKGKDVELRCDPISGHTALYWYRQSLGQGLEFLIYFQGNSAPDKSGLPSDRFSAERTGGSVSTLTIQRTQQEDSAVYLCASSTGQGAVVAFFGQGTRLTVV.

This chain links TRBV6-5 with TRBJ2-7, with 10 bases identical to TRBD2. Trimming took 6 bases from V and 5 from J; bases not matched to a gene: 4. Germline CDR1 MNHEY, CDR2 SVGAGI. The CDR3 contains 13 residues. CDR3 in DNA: TGTGCCAGCAGCCCAGCGGGAGGGAACGAGCAGTACTTC. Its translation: CASSPAGGNEQYF.

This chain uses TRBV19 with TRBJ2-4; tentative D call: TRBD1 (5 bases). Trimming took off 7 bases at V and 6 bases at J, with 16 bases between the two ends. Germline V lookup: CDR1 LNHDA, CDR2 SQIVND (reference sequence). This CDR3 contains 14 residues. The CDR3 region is CASNKGQGGNIQYF. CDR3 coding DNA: TGTGCCAGTAACAAAGGTCAGGGCGGAAACATTCAGTACTTC.

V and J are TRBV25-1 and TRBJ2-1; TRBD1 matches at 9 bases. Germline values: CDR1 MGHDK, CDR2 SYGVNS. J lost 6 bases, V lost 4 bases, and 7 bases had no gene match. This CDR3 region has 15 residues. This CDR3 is CASSGAGQGLNEQFF. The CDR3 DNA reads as TGTGCCAGCAGTGGTGCGGGACAGGGCCTCAATGAGCAGTTCTTC. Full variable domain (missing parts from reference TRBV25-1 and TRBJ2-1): EADIYQTPRYLVIGTGKKITLECSQTMGHDKMYWYQQDPGMELHLIHYSYGVNSTEKGDLSSESTVSRIRTEHFPLTLESARPSHTSQYLCASSGAGQGLNEQFFGPGTRLTVL.

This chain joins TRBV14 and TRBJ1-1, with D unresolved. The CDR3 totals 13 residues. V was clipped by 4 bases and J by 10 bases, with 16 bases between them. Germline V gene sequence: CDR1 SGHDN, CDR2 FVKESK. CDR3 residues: CASSPLAQEGAFF. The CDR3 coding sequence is TGTGCCAGCAGCCCGTTGGCCCAGGAGGGAGCTTTCTTT.

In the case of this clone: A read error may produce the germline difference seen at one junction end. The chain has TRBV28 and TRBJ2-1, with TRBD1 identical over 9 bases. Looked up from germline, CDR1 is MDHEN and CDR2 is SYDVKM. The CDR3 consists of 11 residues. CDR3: CASSLSGQGVF. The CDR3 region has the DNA TGTGCCAGCAGTTTATCGGGACAGGGAGTCTTC.

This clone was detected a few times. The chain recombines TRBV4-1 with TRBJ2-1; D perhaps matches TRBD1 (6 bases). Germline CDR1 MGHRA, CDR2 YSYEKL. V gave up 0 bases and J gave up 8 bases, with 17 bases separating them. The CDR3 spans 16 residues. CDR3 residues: CASSQEIQGRKDEQFF. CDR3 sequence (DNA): TGCGCCAGCAGCCAAGAGATACAGGGCAGAAAGGATGAGCAGTTCTTC.

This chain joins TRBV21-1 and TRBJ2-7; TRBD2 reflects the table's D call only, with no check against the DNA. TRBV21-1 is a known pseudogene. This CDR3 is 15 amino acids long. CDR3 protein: CASSKEGLVSHEQYF. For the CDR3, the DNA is TGTGCCAGCAGCAAGGAGGGGCTAGTCAGCCACGAGCAGTACTTC.

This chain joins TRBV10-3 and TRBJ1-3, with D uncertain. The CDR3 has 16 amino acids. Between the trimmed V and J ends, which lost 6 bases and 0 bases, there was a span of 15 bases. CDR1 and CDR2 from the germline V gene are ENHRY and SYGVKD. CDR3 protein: CAIRGSRSTSGNTIYF. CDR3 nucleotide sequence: TGTGCCATCAGGGGGAGCAGGTCGACCTCTGGAAACACCATATATTTT.

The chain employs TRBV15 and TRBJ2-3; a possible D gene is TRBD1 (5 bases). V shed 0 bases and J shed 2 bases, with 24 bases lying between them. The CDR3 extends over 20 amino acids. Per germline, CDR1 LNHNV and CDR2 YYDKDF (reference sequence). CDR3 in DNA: TGTGCCACCAGCAGAGAGCCTCTCCACCAGGGCGGTCGTGCCACAGATACGCAGTATTTT. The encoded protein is CATSREPLHQGGRATDTQYF.

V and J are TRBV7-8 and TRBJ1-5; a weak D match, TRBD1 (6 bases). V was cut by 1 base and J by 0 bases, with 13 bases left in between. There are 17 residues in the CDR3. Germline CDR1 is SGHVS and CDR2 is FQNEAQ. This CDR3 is CASSLVYRDNSNQPQHF. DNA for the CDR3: TGTGCCAGCAGCTTAGTCTACAGGGACAATAGCAATCAGCCCCAGCATTTT.

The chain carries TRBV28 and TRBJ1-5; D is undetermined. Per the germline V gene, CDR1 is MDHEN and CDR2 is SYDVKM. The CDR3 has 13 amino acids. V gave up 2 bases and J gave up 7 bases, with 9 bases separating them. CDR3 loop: CASSLLGSQPQHF. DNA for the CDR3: TGTGCCAGCAGTTTACTGGGCAGCCAGCCCCAGCATTTT.

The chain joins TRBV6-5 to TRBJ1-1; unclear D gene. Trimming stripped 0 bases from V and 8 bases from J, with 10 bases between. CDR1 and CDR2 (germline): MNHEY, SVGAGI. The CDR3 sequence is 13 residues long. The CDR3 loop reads CASSYSSTPEAFF. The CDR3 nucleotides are TGTGCCAGCAGTTACTCGAGTACGCCAGAAGCTTTCTTT.

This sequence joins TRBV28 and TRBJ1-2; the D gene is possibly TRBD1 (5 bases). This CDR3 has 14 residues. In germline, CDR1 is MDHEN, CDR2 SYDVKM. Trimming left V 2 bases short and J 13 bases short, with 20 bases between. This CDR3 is CASSLRLGGDFFTF. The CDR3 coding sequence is TGTGCCAGCAGTTTAAGGTTGGGGGGGGATTTCTTCACCTTC.